This T cell receptor beta chain is from a study of somatic mutations in cytotoxic T cells in rheumatoid arthritis. Across the whole study: Patient blood (about 29 ml EDTA) was drawn right after diagnosis, before any treatment. Flow sorting yielded some V beta antibody-stained T-cell populations at nearly 100% purity, among them V beta1+ cells sequenced for TCRB.

Notes on the study in general: Levels of CD8+ T-cell clonality in rheumatoid arthritis patients were statistically indistinguishable from those seen in age-matched healthy controls, with no significant difference.

In the authors' methods: Patient CD8+ clones exceeding 1% seldom corresponded to published virus-specific TCRB sequences. Repertoires were generated with immunoSEQ multiplex PCR, while TCRdb's copy carries only in-frame clones and drops some. D and trimming were read from the DNA, whereas the V and J calls and clone size are those reported in that table. The profile shows around 16,000 clones, 82% of them singletons. Turning to this clone: The antigen remains unidentified.

From germline, CDR1 is ENHRY and CDR2 SYGVKD. Trimming shortened V by 2 bases and J by 2 bases, and 19 bases separated the two germline ends. This CDR3 is built from 17 residues. This sequence joins TRBV10-3 and TRBJ2-7, with D tentatively TRBD2 (6 bases). Sequences were obtained from CD8+ T cells sorted from blood. This TCR was sampled from a woman aged 50 to 65 with rheumatoid arthritis. The CDR3 DNA follows: TGTGCCATCAGTGAGCTTCTCCACAGCGGGTTAGCCTACGAGCAGTACTTC. This gives the protein CAISELLHSGLAYEQYF.